These T cell receptor beta chains were read from a single sample in a study of blood T cell repertoires in COVID-19. Sequencing used immunoSEQ multiplex PCR; TCRdb keeps in-frame clones, though not all of them. Among around 260,000 clones listed, roughly 83% were seen once. Sequencing was done on a sample of peripheral blood. The receptors shown here come from a man between 60 and 75 years old who had recovered from COVID-19. Each CDR3 is given with its conserved first and last residue. Clone size is stated in some rows and not others, as once, few, many or a class when expanded.

TRBJ2-7	-	TRBV18	CASSQLAAPYEQYF
TRBJ1-2	-	TRBV24-1	CATSDAGDGYTF
TRBJ2-2	-	TRBV2	CASSEGRGPDTGELFF
TRBJ1-2	-	TRBV9	CASRGTGGPLEGYTF
TRBJ2-1	-	TRBV2	CASSYYNEQFF
TRBJ1-3	once	TRBV2	CASSENSLAGNTIYF
TRBJ2-1	-	TRBV29-1	CSARSGAGGDEQFF
TRBJ2-7	once	TRBV10-2	CASSDSDSNYEQYF
TRBJ2-2	-	TRBV19	CASSIASGQGRSGELFF
TRBJ2-7	-	TRBV3-1/TRBV3-2	CASSLGRAGGTYEQYF
TRBJ2-7	once	TRBV11-3	CASSPHAGAAKYEQYF
TRBJ2-2	-	TRBV5-5	CASSLINSRTGELFF
TRBJ2-2	-	TRBV2	CASKMRATGELFF
TRBJ2-3	-	TRBV6-6	CASRFPPGDTQYF
TRBJ2-1	-	TRBV4-1	CASSQDRAGMKYEQFF
TRBJ2-1	-	TRBV27	CASSRPSGGGYNEQFF
TRBJ2-1	-	TRBV7-2	CASSSTGMGNEQFF
TRBJ1-2	-	TRBV12-3/TRBV12-4	CASSFSGVGGYTF
TRBJ1-5	-	TRBV28	CASSLTGGINQPQHF
TRBJ1-2	-	TRBV21-1	CASRRGWTGGKGYGYTF
TRBJ2-5	-	TRBV19	CASSATSGQETQYF
TRBJ2-6	-	TRBV19	CASRTDIFRTGTSGANVLTF
TRBJ2-1	-	TRBV4-2	CASSQDSLAGNEQFF
TRBJ2-1	-	TRBV18	CASSPGRTVYNEQFF
TRBJ2-5	-	TRBV5-5	CASSLGPSGSQETQYF
TRBJ1-1	-	TRBV5-3	CARSPAGRLGTEAFF
TRBJ2-2	-	TRBV18	CASSPPYGGNTGELFF
TRBJ2-1	-	TRBV7-9	CASSDEQFF
TRBJ2-2	-	TRBV5-6	CASSRNTGELFF
TRBJ1-5	few	TRBV12-5	CASGQGQGPQHF
TRBJ1-1	-	TRBV6-1	CASSAVRGQGAINTEAFF
TRBJ2-3	-	TRBV18	CASSPFLGGTWGTDTQYF
TRBJ1-5	-	TRBV19	CASSIGQGRGRAQPQHF
TRBJ2-7	-	TRBV6-6	CATLPGTGGYEQYF
TRBJ2-5	once	TRBV18	CASSPGLGGGETQYF
TRBJ2-1	few	TRBV20-1	CSASDLAEYNEQFF